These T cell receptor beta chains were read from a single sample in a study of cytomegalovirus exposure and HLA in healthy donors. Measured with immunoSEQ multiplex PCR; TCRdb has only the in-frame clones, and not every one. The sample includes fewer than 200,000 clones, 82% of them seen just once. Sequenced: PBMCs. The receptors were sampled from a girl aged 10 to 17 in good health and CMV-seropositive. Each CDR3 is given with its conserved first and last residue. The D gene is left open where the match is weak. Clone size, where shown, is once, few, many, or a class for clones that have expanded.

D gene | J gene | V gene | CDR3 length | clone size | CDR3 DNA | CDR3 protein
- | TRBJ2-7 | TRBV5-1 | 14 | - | TGCGCCAGCAGCTTTTCAGAGGGCGGGTACGAGCAGTACTTC | CASSFSEGGYEQYF
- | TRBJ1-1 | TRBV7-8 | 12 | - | TGTGCCAGCAGCTTTACCCAAAACGGGGCTTTCTTT | CASSFTQNGAFF
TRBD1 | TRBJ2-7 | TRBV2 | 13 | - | TGTGCCAGCACACGACAGGGGTCGAACGAGCAGTACTTC | CASTRQGSNEQYF
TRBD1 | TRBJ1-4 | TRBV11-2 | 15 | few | TGTGCCAGCAGTAGACAGGGGGTTGGTAATGAAAAACTGTTTTTT | CASSRQGVGNEKLFF
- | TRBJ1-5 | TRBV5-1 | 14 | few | TGCGCCAGCAGCCTCGGACAATTAGATCAGCCCCAGCATTTT | CASSLGQLDQPQHF
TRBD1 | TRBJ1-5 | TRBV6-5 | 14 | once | TGTGCCAGCAGGGTAGGGACAGGCAATCAGCCCCAGCATTTT | CASRVGTGNQPQHF
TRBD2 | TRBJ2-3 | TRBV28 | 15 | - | TGTGCCAGCAGTTCGCTAGCGGGCCTTGCAGATACGCAGTATTTT | CASSSLAGLADTQYF
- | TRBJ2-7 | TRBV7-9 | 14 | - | TGTGCCAGCAGCCCAGGTGCAGGGAGGTACGAGCAGTACTTC | CASSPGAGRYEQYF
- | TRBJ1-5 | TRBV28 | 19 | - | TGTGCCAGCAGTCTCCCCCCCGGGAAAAGGTATAGGAGCAATCAGCCCCAGCATTTT | CASSLPPGKRYRSNQPQHF
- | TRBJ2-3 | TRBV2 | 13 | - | TGTGCCAGCGTACGACGAGGGACAGATACGCAGTATTTT | CASVRRGTDTQYF
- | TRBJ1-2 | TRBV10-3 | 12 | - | TGTGCCATCAGTGAGGGACAAGATGGCTACACCTTC | CAISEGQDGYTF
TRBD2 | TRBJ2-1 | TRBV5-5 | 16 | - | TGTGCCAGCAGCTTGGGACTAGCGGGAGTGTACAATGAGCAGTTCTTC | CASSLGLAGVYNEQFF
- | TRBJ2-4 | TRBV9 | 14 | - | TGTGCCAGCAGCGTAGGATCCAGGGAAAACATTCAGTACTTC | CASSVGSRENIQYF
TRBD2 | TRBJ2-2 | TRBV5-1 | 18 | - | TGCGCCAGCAGCTTGGCCGGACTAGCGGACTCGAACACCGGGGAGCTGTTTTTT | CASSLAGLADSNTGELFF
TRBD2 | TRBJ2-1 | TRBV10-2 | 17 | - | TGCGCCAGCAGTCAGACTAGCGGGAGGCCCTCCTACAATGAGCAGTTCTTC | CASSQTSGRPSYNEQFF
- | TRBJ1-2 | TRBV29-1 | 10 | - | TGCAGCGTTGGTTCCGATGGCTACACCTTC | CSVGSDGYTF
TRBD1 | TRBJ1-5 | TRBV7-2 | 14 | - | TGTGCCAGCAGCCAGACAGGGGCCAATCAGCCCCAGCATTTT | CASSQTGANQPQHF
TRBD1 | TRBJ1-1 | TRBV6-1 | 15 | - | TGTGCCAGCAGTGAATACAGGACAGGGATAACTGAAGCTTTCTTT | CASSEYRTGITEAFF
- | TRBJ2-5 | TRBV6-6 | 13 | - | TGTGCCAGCAGTTACGGCCCCGGGGAGACCCAGTACTTC | CASSYGPGETQYF
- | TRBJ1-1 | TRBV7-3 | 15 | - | TGTGCCAGCAGCTTAACGTCAGGAATGAACACTGAAGCTTTCTTT | CASSLTSGMNTEAFF
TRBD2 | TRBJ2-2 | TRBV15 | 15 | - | TGTGCCACCACTCCGGGACTAGCGGACACCGGGGAGCTGTTTTTT | CATTPGLADTGELFF
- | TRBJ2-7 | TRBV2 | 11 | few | TGTGCCAGCAGTTCCCGACTGGGGCAGTACTTC | CASSSRLGQYF
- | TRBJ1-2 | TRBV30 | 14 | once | TGTGCCTGGAATTTCGCGACAGGTGGCTATGGCTACACCTTC | CAWNFATGGYGYTF
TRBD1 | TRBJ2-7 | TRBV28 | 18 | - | TGTGCCAGCAGTGTCCGGGACAGGTACATTGTCGGTTCATACGAGCAGTACTTC | CASSVRDRYIVGSYEQYF
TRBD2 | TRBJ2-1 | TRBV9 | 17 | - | TGTGCCAGCAGCGCCGGGACTAGCGGGGGGACCTACAATGAGCAGTTCTTC | CASSAGTSGGTYNEQFF
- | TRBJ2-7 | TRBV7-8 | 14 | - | TGTGCCAGCAGCTTAGGGGACATCGACTACGAGCAGTACTTC | CASSLGDIDYEQYF
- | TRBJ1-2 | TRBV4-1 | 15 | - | TGCGCCAGCAGCCAAGCGGGGGGCGCGTACTATGGCTACACCTTC | CASSQAGGAYYGYTF
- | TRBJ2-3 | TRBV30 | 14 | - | TGTGCCTGGGTGGGACTTTTCGGGAGAGATACGCAGTATTTT | CAWVGLFGRDTQYF
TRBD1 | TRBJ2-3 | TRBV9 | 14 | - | TGTGCCAGCAGCGTGCAGGGGGTGGCAGATACGCAGTATTTT | CASSVQGVADTQYF